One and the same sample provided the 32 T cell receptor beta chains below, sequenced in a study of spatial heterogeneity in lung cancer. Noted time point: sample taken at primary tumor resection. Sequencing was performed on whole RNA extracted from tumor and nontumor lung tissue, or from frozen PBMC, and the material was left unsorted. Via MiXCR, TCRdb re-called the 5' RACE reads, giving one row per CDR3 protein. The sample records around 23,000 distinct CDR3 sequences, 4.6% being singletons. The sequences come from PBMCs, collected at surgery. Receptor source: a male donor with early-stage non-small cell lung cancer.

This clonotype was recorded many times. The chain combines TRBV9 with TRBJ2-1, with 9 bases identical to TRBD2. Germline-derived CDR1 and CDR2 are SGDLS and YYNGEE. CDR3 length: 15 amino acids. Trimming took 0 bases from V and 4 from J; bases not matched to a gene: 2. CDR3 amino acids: CASSVGLAGYNEQFF. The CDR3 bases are TGTGCCAGCAGCGTAGGTCTAGCGGGATACAATGAGCAGTTCTTC.

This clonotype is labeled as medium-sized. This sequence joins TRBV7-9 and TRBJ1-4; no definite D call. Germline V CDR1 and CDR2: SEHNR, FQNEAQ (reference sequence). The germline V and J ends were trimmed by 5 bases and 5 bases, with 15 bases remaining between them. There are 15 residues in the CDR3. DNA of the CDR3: TGTGCCAGCAGCCCCAGGAAGGGAAGAAATGAAAAACTGTTTTTT. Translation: CASSPRKGRNEKLFF.

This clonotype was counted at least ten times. In DNA form, the CDR3 reads TGCGCCAGCAGCCCCGGAGCCCTAAGCTCCTACAATGAGCAGTTCTTC. Its protein is CASSPGALSSYNEQFF. The V call is TRBV5-1, the J call TRBJ2-1; D is unclear. CDR3 length: 16 residues. V lost 4 bases to trimming and J lost 0 bases, with 14 bases between them. Germline V CDR1 and CDR2: SGHRS, YFSETQ.

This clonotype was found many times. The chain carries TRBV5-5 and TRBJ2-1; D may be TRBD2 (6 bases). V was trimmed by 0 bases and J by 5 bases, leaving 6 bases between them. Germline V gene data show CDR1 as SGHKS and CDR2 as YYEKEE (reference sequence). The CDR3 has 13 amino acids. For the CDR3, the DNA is TGTGCCAGCAGCTTGGGGACTAACAATGAGCAGTTCTTC. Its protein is CASSLGTNNEQFF.

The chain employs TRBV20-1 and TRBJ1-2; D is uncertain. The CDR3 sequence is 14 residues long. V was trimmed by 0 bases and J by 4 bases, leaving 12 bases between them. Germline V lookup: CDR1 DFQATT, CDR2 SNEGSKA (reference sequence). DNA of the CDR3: TGCAGTGCTAGAGATCTCGTGGGCCTCTATGGCTACACCTTC. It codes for CSARDLVGLYGYTF.

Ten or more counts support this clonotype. This chain's CDR3 is CAIESRPGTEAFF. The CDR3 nucleotides read TGTGCCATCGAAAGCAGACCTGGGACTGAAGCTTTCTTT. The gene calls are TRBV6-2 or TRBV6-3 and TRBJ1-1; D gene uncertain. Germline V gene lookup returns CDR1 MNHEY and CDR2 SVGEGT. Trimming removed 10 bases from V and 5 bases from J, with 17 bases in between. The CDR3 totals 13 residues.

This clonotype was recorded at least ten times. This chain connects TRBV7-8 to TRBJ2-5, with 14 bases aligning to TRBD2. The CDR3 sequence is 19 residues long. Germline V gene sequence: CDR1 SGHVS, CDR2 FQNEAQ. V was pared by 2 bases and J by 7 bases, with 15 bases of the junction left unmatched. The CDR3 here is CASSLRGGTSGRREVTQYF. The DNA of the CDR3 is TGTGCCAGCAGCTTACGAGGGGGGACTAGCGGGAGAAGGGAGGTGACCCAGTACTTC.

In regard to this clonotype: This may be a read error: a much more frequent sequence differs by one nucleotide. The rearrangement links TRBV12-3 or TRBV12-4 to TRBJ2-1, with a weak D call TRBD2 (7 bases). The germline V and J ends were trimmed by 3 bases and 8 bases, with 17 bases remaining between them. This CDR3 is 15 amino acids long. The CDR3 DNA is TGTGCCAGCAGTTTTTGGTGGGGGGGCTTAGATGAGCAGTTCTTC. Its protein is CASSFWWGGLDEQFF.

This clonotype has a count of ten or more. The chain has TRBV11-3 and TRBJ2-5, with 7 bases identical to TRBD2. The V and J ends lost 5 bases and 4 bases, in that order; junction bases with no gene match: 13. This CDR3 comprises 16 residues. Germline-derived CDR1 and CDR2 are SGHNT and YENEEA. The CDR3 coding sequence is TGTGCCAGCAGCCAGGGTACCAGGAGCGGGATAGAGACCCAGTACTTC. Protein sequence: CASSQGTRSGIETQYF.

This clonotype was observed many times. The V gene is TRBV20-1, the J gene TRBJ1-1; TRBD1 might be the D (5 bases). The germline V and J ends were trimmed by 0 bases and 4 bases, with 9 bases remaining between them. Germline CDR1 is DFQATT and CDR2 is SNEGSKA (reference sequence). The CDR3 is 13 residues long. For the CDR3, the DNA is TGCAGTGCTAGAGATCCGAGGGGCACTGAAGCTTTCTTT. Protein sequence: CSARDPRGTEAFF.

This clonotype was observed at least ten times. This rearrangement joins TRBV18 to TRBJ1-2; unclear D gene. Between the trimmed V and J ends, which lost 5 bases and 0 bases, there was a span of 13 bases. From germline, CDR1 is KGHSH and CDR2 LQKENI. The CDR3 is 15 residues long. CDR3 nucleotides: TGTGCCAGCTCAGCTCCAGGACGAGCTAACTATGGCTACACCTTC. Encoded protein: CASSAPGRANYGYTF.

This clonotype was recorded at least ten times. The CDR3 region has the DNA TGTGCCAGCTCGATGTCACAGGGAGAGAATGAGCAGTTCTTC. The encoded protein is CASSMSQGENEQFF. The J gene is TRBJ2-1, the V gene TRBV7-3; D might be TRBD1 (6 bases). The germline gives CDR1 SGHTA, CDR2 FQGTGA. Trimming took off 8 bases at V and 7 bases at J, with 18 bases between the two ends. CDR3 length: 14 residues.

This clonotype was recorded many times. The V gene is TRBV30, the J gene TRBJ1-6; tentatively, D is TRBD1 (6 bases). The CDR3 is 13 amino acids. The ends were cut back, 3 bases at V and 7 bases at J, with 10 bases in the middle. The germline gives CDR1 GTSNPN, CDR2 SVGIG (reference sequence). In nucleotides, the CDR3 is TGTGCCTGGAGCGGGGGCCCAAATTCACCCCTCCACTTT. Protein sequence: CAWSGGPNSPLHF.

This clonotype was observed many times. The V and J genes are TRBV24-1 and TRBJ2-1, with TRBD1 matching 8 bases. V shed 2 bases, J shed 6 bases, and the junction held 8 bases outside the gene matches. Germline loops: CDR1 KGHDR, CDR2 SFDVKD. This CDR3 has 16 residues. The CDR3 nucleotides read TGTGCCACCAGTGATTCCGGGACAGGCCGATTCAATGAGCAGTTCTTC. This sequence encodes CATSDSGTGRFNEQFF.

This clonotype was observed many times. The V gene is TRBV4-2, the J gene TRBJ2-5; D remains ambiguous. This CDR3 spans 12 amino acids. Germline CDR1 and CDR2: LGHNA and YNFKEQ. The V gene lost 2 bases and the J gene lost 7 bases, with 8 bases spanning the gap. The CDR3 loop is CASSQTIGTQYF. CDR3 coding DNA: TGTGCCAGCAGCCAAACGATCGGGACCCAGTACTTC.

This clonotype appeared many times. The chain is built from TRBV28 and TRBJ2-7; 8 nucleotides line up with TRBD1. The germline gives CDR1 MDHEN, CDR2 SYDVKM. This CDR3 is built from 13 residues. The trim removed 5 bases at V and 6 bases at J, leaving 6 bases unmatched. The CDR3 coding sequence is TGTGCCAGCAGTCCCCCGACAGGGGTCGAGCAGTACTTC. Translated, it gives CASSPPTGVEQYF.

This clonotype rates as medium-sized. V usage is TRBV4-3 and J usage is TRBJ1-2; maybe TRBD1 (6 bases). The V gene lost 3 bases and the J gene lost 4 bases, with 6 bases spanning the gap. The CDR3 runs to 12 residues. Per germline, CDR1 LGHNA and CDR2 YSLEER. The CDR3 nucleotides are TGCGCCAGCAGCCAGGACAGCTATGGCTACACCTTC. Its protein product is CASSQDSYGYTF.

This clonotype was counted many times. The chain's CDR3 is CASSWEWDRGSNYGYTF. CDR3 coding DNA: TGCGCCAGCAGCTGGGAATGGGACAGGGGATCCAACTATGGCTACACCTTC. This chain uses TRBV5-1 with TRBJ1-2; 10 nucleotides line up with TRBD1. V shed 3 bases, J shed 2 bases, and the junction held 10 bases outside the gene matches. Germline CDR1 and CDR2: SGHRS and YFSETQ. The CDR3 loop spans 17 amino acids.

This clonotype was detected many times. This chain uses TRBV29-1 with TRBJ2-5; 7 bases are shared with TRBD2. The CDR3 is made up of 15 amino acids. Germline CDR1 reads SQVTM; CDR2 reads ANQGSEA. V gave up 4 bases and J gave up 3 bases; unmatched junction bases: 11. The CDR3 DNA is TGCAGCGTTGTCCCCGGGACTACAAATGAAGAGACCCAGTACTTC. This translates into CSVVPGTTNEETQYF.

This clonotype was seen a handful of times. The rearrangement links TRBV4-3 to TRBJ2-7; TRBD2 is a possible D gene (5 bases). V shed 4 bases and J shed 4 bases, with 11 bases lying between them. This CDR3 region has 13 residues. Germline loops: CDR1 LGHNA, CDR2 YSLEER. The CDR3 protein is CASSRELGYEQYF. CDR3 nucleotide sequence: TGCGCCAGCAGCCGGGAGCTGGGGTACGAGCAGTACTTC.

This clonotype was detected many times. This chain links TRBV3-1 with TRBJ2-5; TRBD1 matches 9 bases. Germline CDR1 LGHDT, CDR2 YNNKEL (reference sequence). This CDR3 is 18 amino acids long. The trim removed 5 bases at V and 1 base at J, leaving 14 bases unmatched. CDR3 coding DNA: TGTGCCAGCAGCGGTCCAGTTAACAGGGGGCCAACCCAAGAGACCCAGTACTTC. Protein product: CASSGPVNRGPTQETQYF.

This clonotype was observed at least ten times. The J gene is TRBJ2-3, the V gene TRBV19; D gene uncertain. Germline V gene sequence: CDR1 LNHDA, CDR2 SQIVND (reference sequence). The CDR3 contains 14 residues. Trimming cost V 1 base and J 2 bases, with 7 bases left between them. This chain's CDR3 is CASSIGYFTDTQYF. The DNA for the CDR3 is TGTGCCAGTAGTATAGGATACTTCACAGATACGCAGTATTTT.

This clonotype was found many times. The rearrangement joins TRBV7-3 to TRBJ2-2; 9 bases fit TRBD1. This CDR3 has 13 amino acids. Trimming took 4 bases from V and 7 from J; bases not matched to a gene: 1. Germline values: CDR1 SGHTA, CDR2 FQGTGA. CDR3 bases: TGTGCCAGCAGCTGGACAGGGGACGGGGAGCTGTTTTTT. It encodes CASSWTGDGELFF.

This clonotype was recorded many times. CDR3 sequence: CASSQVGGAYEQYF. The CDR3 region has the DNA TGCGCCAGCAGCCAAGTGGGGGGGGCCTACGAGCAGTACTTC. V is TRBV4-1 and J is TRBJ2-7; 7 bases line up with TRBD2. The CDR3 is made up of 14 amino acids. Germline lookup yields CDR1 MGHRA and CDR2 YSYEKL. V lost 1 base and J lost 2; bases outside the gene matches: 2.

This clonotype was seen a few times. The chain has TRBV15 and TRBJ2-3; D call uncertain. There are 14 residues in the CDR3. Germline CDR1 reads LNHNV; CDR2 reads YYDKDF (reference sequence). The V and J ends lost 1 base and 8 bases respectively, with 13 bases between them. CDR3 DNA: TGTGCCACCAGCAGAGCCCCCCTCCGTCTTACGCAGTATTTT. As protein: CATSRAPLRLTQYF.

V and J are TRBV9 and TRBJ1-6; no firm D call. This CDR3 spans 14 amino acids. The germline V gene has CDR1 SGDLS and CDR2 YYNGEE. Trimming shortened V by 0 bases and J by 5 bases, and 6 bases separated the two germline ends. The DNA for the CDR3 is TGTGCCAGCAGCGTAGCACTAAATAATTCACCCCTCCACTTT. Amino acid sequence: CASSVALNNSPLHF.

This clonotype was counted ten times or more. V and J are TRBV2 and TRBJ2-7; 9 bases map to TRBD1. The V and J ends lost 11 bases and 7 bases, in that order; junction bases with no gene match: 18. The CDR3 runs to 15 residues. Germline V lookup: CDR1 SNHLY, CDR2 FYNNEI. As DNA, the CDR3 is TGTGCCGGAACAACACAGGGGGCCATCCGCCCTGAGCAGTACTTC. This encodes CAGTTQGAIRPEQYF.

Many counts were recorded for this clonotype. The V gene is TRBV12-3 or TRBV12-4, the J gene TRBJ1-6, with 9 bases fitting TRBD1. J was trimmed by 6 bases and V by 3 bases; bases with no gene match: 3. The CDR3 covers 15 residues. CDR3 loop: CASSLQTGGNSPLHF. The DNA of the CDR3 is TGTGCCAGCAGTTTGCAGACAGGGGGTAATTCACCCCTCCACTTT.

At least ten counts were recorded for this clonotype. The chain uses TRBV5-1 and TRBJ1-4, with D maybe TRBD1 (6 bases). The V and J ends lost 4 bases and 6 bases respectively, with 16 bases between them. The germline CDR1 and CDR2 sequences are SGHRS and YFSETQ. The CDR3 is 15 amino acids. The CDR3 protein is CASSTTGESYEKLFF. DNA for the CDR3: TGCGCCAGCAGCACGACAGGAGAGTCTTATGAAAAACTGTTTTTT.

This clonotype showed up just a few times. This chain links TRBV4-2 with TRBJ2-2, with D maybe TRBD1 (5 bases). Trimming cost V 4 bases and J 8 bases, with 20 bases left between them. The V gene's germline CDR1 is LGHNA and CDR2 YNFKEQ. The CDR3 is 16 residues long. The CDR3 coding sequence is TGTGCCAGCAGCCCTCGTCTTGGGGCCTCCTCTGGGGAGCTGTTTTTT. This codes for CASSPRLGASSGELFF.

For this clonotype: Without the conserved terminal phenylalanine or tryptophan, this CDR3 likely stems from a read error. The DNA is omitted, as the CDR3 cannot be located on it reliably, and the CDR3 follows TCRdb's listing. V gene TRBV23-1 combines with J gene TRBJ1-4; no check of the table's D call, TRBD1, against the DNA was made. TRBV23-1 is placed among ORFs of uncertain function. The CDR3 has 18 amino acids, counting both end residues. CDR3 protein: CASSQNRVKILLRNRRGP.

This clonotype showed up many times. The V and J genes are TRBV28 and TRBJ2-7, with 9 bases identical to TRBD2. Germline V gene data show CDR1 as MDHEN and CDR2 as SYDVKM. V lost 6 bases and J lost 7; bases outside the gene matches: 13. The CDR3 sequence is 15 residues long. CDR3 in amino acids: CASSVSGSGGGEQYF. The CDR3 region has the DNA TGTGCCAGCAGCGTTAGCGGGAGTGGAGGAGGAGAGCAGTACTTC.